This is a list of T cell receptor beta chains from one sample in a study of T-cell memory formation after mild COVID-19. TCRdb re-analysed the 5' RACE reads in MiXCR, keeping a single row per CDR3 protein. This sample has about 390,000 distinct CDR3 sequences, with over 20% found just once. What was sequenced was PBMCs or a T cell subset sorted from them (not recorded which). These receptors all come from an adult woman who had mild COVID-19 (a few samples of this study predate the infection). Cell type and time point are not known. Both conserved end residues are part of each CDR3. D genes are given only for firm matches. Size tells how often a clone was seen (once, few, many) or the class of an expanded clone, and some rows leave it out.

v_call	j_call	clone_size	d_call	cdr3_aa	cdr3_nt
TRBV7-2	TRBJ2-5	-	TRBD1	CASSSLWTGEETQYF	TGTGCCAGCAGCTCCTTATGGACAGGAGAAGAGACCCAGTACTTC
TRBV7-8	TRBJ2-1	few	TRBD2	CASSFFTAGGYNEQFF	TGTGCCAGCAGCTTTTTTACGGCGGGAGGGTACAATGAGCAGTTCTTC
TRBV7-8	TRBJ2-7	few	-	CASSLDFGTRADYEQYF	TGTGCCAGCAGCTTAGATTTTGGGACAAGAGCCGATTACGAGCAGTACTTC
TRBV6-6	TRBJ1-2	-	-	CASSYSETLGYGYTF	TGTGCCAGCAGTTACTCTGAGACCTTAGGGTATGGCTACACCTTC
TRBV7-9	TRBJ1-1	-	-	CASRLTGVNTEAFF	TGTGCCAGCAGGTTGACAGGTGTGAACACTGAAGCTTTCTTT
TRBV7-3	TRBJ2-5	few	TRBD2	CASSLTGTTGGETQYF	TGTGCCAGCAGCTTAACCGGGACTACCGGAGGGGAGACCCAGTACTTC
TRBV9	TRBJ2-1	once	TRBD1	CASSVGQGRSSYNEQFF	TGTGCCAGCAGCGTAGGACAGGGGCGGAGCTCCTACAATGAGCAGTTCTTC
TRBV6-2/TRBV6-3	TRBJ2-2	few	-	CASSLQEVAGELFF	TGTGCCAGCAGCCTACAGGAAGTGGCCGGGGAGCTGTTTTTT
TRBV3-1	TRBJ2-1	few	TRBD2	CASSPGLQRETVVNNEQFF	TGTGCCAGCAGCCCAGGACTACAGCGGGAGACCGTTGTTAACAATGAGCAGTTCTTC
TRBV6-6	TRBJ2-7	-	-	CASSESESYEQYF	TGTGCCAGCTCAGAAAGCGAGTCCTACGAGCAGTACTTC
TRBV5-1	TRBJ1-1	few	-	CASSIGGVEAFF	TGCGCCAGCAGCATAGGAGGGGTTGAAGCTTTCTTT
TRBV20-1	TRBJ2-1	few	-	CSARGVGAYFNEQFF	TGCAGTGCTAGAGGGGTAGGGGCCTACTTCAATGAGCAGTTCTTC
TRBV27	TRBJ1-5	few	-	CASSLWPQPNQPQHF	TGTGCCAGCAGTTTATGGCCACAGCCCAATCAGCCCCAGCATTTT
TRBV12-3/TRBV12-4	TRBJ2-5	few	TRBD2	CASSWGGTSGEQETQYF	TGTGCCAGCAGTTGGGGGGGGACTAGCGGGGAACAAGAGACCCAGTACTTC
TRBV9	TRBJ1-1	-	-	CASSVGQSTEAFF	TGTGCCAGCAGCGTTGGACAGAGCACTGAAGCTTTCTTT
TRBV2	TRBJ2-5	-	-	CATLTSGQKETQYF	TGTGCCACCCTTACCTCCGGACAGAAAGAGACCCAGTACTTC
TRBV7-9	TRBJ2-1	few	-	CASRYPSRYNEQFF	TGTGCCAGCCGATACCCCTCTCGGTACAATGAGCAGTTCTTC
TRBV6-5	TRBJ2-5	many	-	CASTRRGQNQETQYF	TGTGCCAGCACCCGGCGCGGGCAGAACCAGGAGACCCAGTACTTC
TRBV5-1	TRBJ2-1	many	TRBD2	CASSFSGNYNEQFF	TGCGCCAGCAGCTTCAGCGGGAACTACAATGAGCAGTTCTTC
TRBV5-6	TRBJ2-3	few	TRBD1	CASSSRDRGTDTQYF	TGTGCCAGCAGCTCCCGGGACAGGGGTACAGATACGCAGTATTTT
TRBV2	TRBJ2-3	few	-	CASTFSLDTQYF	TGTGCCAGCACCTTTAGCCTGGATACGCAGTATTTT
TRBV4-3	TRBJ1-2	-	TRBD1	CASGRGQGALDSYGYTF	TGCGCCAGCGGCAGGGGACAGGGGGCTTTGGATAGCTATGGCTACACCTTC
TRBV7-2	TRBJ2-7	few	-	CASSLANLAFSYEQYF	TGTGCCAGCAGCTTAGCGAACCTAGCGTTCTCCTACGAGCAGTACTTC
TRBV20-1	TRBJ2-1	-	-	CSARDLRDPLLGEQFF	TGCAGTGCTAGAGATCTCCGGGACCCCCTACTGGGTGAGCAGTTCTTC
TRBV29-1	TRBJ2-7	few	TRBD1	CSVVWTGVHEQYF	TGCAGCGTTGTATGGACAGGGGTCCACGAGCAGTACTTC
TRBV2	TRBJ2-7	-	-	CASSDTALKNEQYF	TGTGCCAGCAGTGATACAGCACTGAAGAACGAGCAGTACTTC
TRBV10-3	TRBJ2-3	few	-	CASGGRSDTQYF	TGTGCCTCGGGCGGTCGATCCGATACGCAGTATTTT
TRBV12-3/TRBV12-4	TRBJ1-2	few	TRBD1	CASSFVHTGAGGYTF	TGTGCCAGCAGTTTCGTTCATACAGGGGCTGGAGGCTACACCTTC